This T cell receptor (beta chain) originates from a study of T cell responses to AZD1222 COVID-19 vaccine (dated by TCRdb to about 2021). Looking at the study overall: A total of 230 to 250 trial participants underwent TCR sequencing, of whom around 200 received two doses of AZD1222 and about 25 received two doses of the MenACWY control vaccine. Enrollment into the trials was organized by age into subgroups of 18-55, 56-69 and 70-plus years, and those subgroups contained approximately 160, 26 and 62 TCR-sequenced participants, respectively.

Read against the paper, the sample's time point label means: about 28 days (+/-7) after the second vaccine dose. Because spike-specific TCR depth and breadth did not differ between the two schedules, AZD1222 recipients who got a second dose at roughly 4 weeks were pooled with those who got a second dose at roughly 12 weeks. Vaccinee samples came from UK trials COV001 and COV002, including a single-blind randomized controlled phase 2/3 trial of AZD1222 (ChAdOx1 nCoV-19) in healthy adults. For TCRbeta chain sequencing, PBMC samples were collected from trial participants at day 0 and at day 28 after the second dose. The CDR3 regions of human TCRbeta chains were subjected to immunosequencing. The authors' pipeline ran thus. TCRs in the repertoires were matched against a reference library of SARS-CoV-2-specific TCRs that had been generated with the MIRA antigen-specificity platform. Breadth was defined as the fraction of unique TCRs that were SARS-CoV-2-associated. Depth was defined as the fraction of total T cells that were SARS-CoV-2-associated. Using the MIRA data, each spike-specific TCR was mapped to the spike region that the TCR reacts to and placed in a CD4 or CD8 class. Log10-transformed breadth and depth values were compared by one-way ANOVA with Sidak's multiple comparisons tests. The source is immuneACCESS, and TCRdb retained only in-frame sequences with V and J called. Part of the clones is not carried over; for the studies checked, unresolved V genes explain less than half of this, and the remainder is unexplained. The D gene and trimming were derived from the DNA, and the V and J assignments and clone size from that table. Here the sample has 150,000 or so clones; around 92% occur a single time. The ten largest clones represent 3.6% of the sample.

Summary of the overall study and its limitations: Participants were mostly white British and included more females than males, and it was suggested by the authors that clonal diversity may have been underestimated. After two AZD1222 doses, spike-specific TCR breadth and depth were significantly higher than at day 0 and than in MenACWY recipients. Conclusions about previously exposed vaccinees are limited because only six or seven AZD1222 recipients were SARS-CoV-2 seropositive at baseline. The vaccine-associated CD4 TCRs covered the entire spike protein, and the dominant responses fell in regions 160-218 and 743-854. Because no day 14 peak-response samples were available, repertoires were characterized only after the peak T cell response. The 56-69-year group was small, and its depth increase did not reach significance, likely because of low power. Reportedly, close to half of the unique spike-specific TCRs recognized epitopes lying outside the regions that are mutated in the B.1.351 and B.1.1.7 variants.

The junction shows trimming of 1 base on V and 0 bases on J, plus 8 bases between the germline ends. The CDR3 starts with the cysteine, ends with the phenylalanine, and has 16 residues. Here the CDR3 DNA is all that survives: 48 bases in frame from base 1. According to the germline V gene, CDR1 reads SGHRS and CDR2 reads YFSETQ. Comment on this clone: This receptor's antigen is unknown. There are no base qualities to consult, and no much larger clone falls within one base.

This sequence originates from an adult who received the AZD1222 COVID-19 vaccine. The rearranged chain carries TRBV5-1 and TRBJ2-6; no confident D gene assignment can be made. Sequences were derived from peripheral blood, sampled 28 days after the second AZD1222 dose. The DNA sequence is TGCGCCAGCAGCTTGCAGGATTCCTCTGGGGCCAACGTCCTGACTTTC. The translation is CASSLQDSSGANVLTF. With all but the CDR3 taken from the reference TRBV5-1 and TRBJ2-6 genes, the full variable domain is: KAGVTQTPRYLIKTRGQQVTLSCSPISGHRSVSWYQQTPGQGLQFLFEYFSETQRNKGNFPGRFSGRQFSNSRSEMNVSTLELGDSALYLCASSLQDSSGANVLTFGAGSRLTVL.